One T cell receptor beta chain is described in this entry. The antigen remains undetermined. The data were produced by immunoSEQ multiplex PCR, yet TCRdb's version contains in-frame clones alone and is incomplete. The sample has 150,000 to 180,000 clones, approximately 86% seen once. The data originate from a study of cytomegalovirus exposure and HLA in healthy donors. Background on the study: The platform used for the roughly 130 validation repertoires matched that of the 666 first-cohort repertoires, a later analysis reported. Study observations and caveats: Per published reports, the classifier diagnosed cytomegalovirus status with high specificity and sensitivity. It was confirmed in vitro that a few of the CMV-associated chains were specific for CMV antigens.

This clonotype originated in a man younger than 35 in good health and CMV-seropositive. Sequencing input: PBMCs.

The CDR3 DNA sequence: TGTGCCAGCAGTGTACTAGCGGGAGGTTCAGAGGAGCAGTTCTTC. Translation gives CASSVLAGGSEEQFF. This rearrangement joins TRBV6-1 to TRBJ2-1; 12 bases align to TRBD2. This CDR3 has 15 residues. The V gene end was trimmed by 4 bases and the J gene end by 10 bases; junction bases not matched to a gene: 8. Germline V gene sequence: CDR1 MNHNS, CDR2 SASEGT.